Listed below are T cell receptor beta chains from one sample, sequenced in a study of blood T cell repertoires in COVID-19. The assay was immunoSEQ multiplex PCR, and TCRdb's table has in-frame clones only and misses some. This table has 100,000 or so clones, 85% appearing once. The sequencing input was peripheral blood. Every receptor here comes from a man aged 55 to 69 with acute or convalescent COVID-19. The CDR3 runs from the conserved cysteine through the conserved F or W. D genes are given only for firm matches. Clone size is shown for a subset of rows, as once, few, many or a class of expanded clone.

cdr3_nt: TGCGCCAGCAGCTTGGAGGGACAGATGTCACCCCTCCACTTT
cdr3_aa: CASSLEGQMSPLHF
v_call: TRBV5-1
cdr3_length: 14
clone_size: NA
d_call: TRBD1
j_call: TRBJ1-6

cdr3_nt: TGCAGTGCTCCCAGCGGTGAGGGGCAGTACTTC
cdr3_aa: CSAPSGEGQYF
v_call: TRBV20-1
cdr3_length: 11
clone_size: NA
d_call: NA
j_call: TRBJ2-7

cdr3_nt: TGTGCCAGCAGCGTAGTAAGCGGAGCGGGGGTTAGCACAGATACGCAGTATTTT
cdr3_aa: CASSVVSGAGVSTDTQYF
v_call: TRBV9
cdr3_length: 18
clone_size: NA
d_call: TRBD2
j_call: TRBJ2-3

cdr3_nt: TGTGCCAGCAGCTTAGATGGACTAGCGGGAGGAGCAAGCTCCTACGAGCAGTACTTC
cdr3_aa: CASSLDGLAGGASSYEQYF
v_call: TRBV7-6
cdr3_length: 19
clone_size: NA
d_call: TRBD2
j_call: TRBJ2-7

cdr3_nt: TGTGCCAGTGGTTGGGAGTTTAATTCACCCCTCCACTTT
cdr3_aa: CASGWEFNSPLHF
v_call: TRBV12-5
cdr3_length: 13
clone_size: NA
d_call: NA
j_call: TRBJ1-6

cdr3_nt: TGTGCCAGCAGCTTGTTCCCTGACAGTTCCCTTACAGGAGAGCAGTACTTC
cdr3_aa: CASSLFPDSSLTGEQYF
v_call: TRBV5-6
cdr3_length: 17
clone_size: NA
d_call: NA
j_call: TRBJ2-7

cdr3_nt: TGCAGCGTCCCGGGACAGGGTTTTCGGACCCAGTACTTC
cdr3_aa: CSVPGQGFRTQYF
v_call: TRBV29-1
cdr3_length: 13
clone_size: NA
d_call: TRBD1
j_call: TRBJ2-5

cdr3_nt: TGTGCCAGCAGCTGGCCGGGACAGGGAGCTTCAGAGACCCAGTACTTC
cdr3_aa: CASSWPGQGASETQYF
v_call: TRBV5-4
cdr3_length: 16
clone_size: NA
d_call: TRBD1
j_call: TRBJ2-5

cdr3_nt: TGTGCCAGTAGTACCCGGGCCGCAGGACAGGGGCTCCACGAGCAGTACTTC
cdr3_aa: CASSTRAAGQGLHEQYF
v_call: TRBV19
cdr3_length: 17
clone_size: once
d_call: TRBD1
j_call: TRBJ2-7

cdr3_nt: TGTGCCTGGAACCGGGGACTAGCGGGAGAGACCCAGTACTTC
cdr3_aa: CAWNRGLAGETQYF
v_call: TRBV30
cdr3_length: 14
clone_size: NA
d_call: TRBD2
j_call: TRBJ2-5

cdr3_nt: TGTGCCAGCAGCCAAGATGCGCTCTCCTACGAGCAGTACTTC
cdr3_aa: CASSQDALSYEQYF
v_call: TRBV4-2
cdr3_length: 14
clone_size: NA
d_call: NA
j_call: TRBJ2-7

cdr3_nt: TGTGCCAGTAGTATAGGGCAGGCGAACACTGAAGCTTTCTTT
cdr3_aa: CASSIGQANTEAFF
v_call: TRBV19
cdr3_length: 14
clone_size: medium-sized
d_call: NA
j_call: TRBJ1-1

cdr3_nt: TGTGCCAGCAGCCAAGCCCCGCGGGGGAGGAGATCCTACGAGCAGTACTTC
cdr3_aa: CASSQAPRGRRSYEQYF
v_call: TRBV14
cdr3_length: 17
clone_size: NA
d_call: TRBD2
j_call: TRBJ2-7

cdr3_nt: TGTGCCAGCAGCTTAGGGACAGGGGGCTCCTACGAGCAGTACTTC
cdr3_aa: CASSLGTGGSYEQYF
v_call: TRBV7-9
cdr3_length: 15
clone_size: medium-sized
d_call: TRBD1
j_call: TRBJ2-7

cdr3_nt: TGTGCCAGCAGCACATCCCGCGGGGGTAGGGGATCAACTAATGAAAAACTGTTTTTT
cdr3_aa: CASSTSRGGRGSTNEKLFF
v_call: TRBV9
cdr3_length: 19
clone_size: once
d_call: NA
j_call: TRBJ1-4

cdr3_nt: TGTGCCAGCAGCTTAGGAGGTAGCACAGATACGCAGTATTTT
cdr3_aa: CASSLGGSTDTQYF
v_call: TRBV11-2
cdr3_length: 14
clone_size: NA
d_call: NA
j_call: TRBJ2-3

cdr3_nt: TGTGCCAGCAGCCTATACAGGGGGACCTACGAGCAGTACTTC
cdr3_aa: CASSLYRGTYEQYF
v_call: TRBV5-6
cdr3_length: 14
clone_size: NA
d_call: TRBD1
j_call: TRBJ2-7

cdr3_nt: TGTGCCAGCGCGGGCGGAGGGAGCACAGATACGCAGTATTTT
cdr3_aa: CASAGGGSTDTQYF
v_call: TRBV9
cdr3_length: 14
clone_size: few
d_call: NA
j_call: TRBJ2-3

cdr3_nt: TGTGCCAGTAGTTTTAGCGGTAGCACAGATACGCAGTATTTT
cdr3_aa: CASSFSGSTDTQYF
v_call: TRBV19
cdr3_length: 14
clone_size: NA
d_call: NA
j_call: TRBJ2-3

cdr3_nt: NA
cdr3_aa: CASSKALFGTGAAGKNYGYTF
v_call: TRBV21-1
cdr3_length: 21
clone_size: NA
d_call: NA
j_call: TRBJ1-2

cdr3_nt: TGTGCCAGCAGACCACTAGCGGGAGAGGAGTCCTACGAGCAGTACTTC
cdr3_aa: CASRPLAGEESYEQYF
v_call: TRBV2
cdr3_length: 16
clone_size: NA
d_call: TRBD2
j_call: TRBJ2-7

cdr3_nt: TGTGCCAGCAGCAGACCGGGACAGGGAGGGAGGGAAGAGGTATTGGCCCTCCACTTT
cdr3_aa: CASSRPGQGGREEVLALHF
v_call: TRBV27
cdr3_length: 19
clone_size: NA
d_call: TRBD1
j_call: TRBJ1-6

cdr3_nt: TGCAGCGTTGAAGGTCGGAGAGGACAATATAAGAACACCGGGGAGCTGTTTTTT
cdr3_aa: CSVEGRRGQYKNTGELFF
v_call: TRBV29-1
cdr3_length: 18
clone_size: NA
d_call: NA
j_call: TRBJ2-2

cdr3_nt: TGTGCCAGCAGTTTATTCAGGGGGCCGGATCAGCCCCAGCATTTT
cdr3_aa: CASSLFRGPDQPQHF
v_call: TRBV6-2/TRBV6-3
cdr3_length: 15
clone_size: NA
d_call: TRBD1
j_call: TRBJ1-5

cdr3_nt: TGTGCCACCAGTGATAAGGGGGCCCCGACAGATACGCAGTATTTT
cdr3_aa: CATSDKGAPTDTQYF
v_call: TRBV24-1
cdr3_length: 15
clone_size: NA
d_call: TRBD1
j_call: TRBJ2-3

cdr3_nt: TGTGCCAGCAGTGAACCACTTGGGACACTTCAAGAGACCCAGTACTTC
cdr3_aa: CASSEPLGTLQETQYF
v_call: TRBV2
cdr3_length: 16
clone_size: once
d_call: NA
j_call: TRBJ2-5

cdr3_nt: TGTGCCAGCAGCTGGGGGGTCAATGAAAAACTGTTTTTT
cdr3_aa: CASSWGVNEKLFF
v_call: TRBV3-1/TRBV3-2
cdr3_length: 13
clone_size: NA
d_call: NA
j_call: TRBJ1-4

cdr3_nt: TGTGCCAGCAGCTTAGCCGGGGGGGGTACGAGAACTGAAGCTTTCTTT
cdr3_aa: CASSLAGGGTRTEAFF
v_call: TRBV11-2
cdr3_length: 16
clone_size: NA
d_call: NA
j_call: TRBJ1-1

cdr3_nt: TGTGCCTGTGACAGGGTGAACACTGAAGCTTTCTTT
cdr3_aa: CACDRVNTEAFF
v_call: TRBV30
cdr3_length: 12
clone_size: NA
d_call: TRBD1
j_call: TRBJ1-1

cdr3_nt: TGTGCCAGCAGCTTTGACAGGGGAGTATCTAACACTGAAGCTTTCTTT
cdr3_aa: CASSFDRGVSNTEAFF
v_call: TRBV5-8
cdr3_length: 16
clone_size: NA
d_call: TRBD1
j_call: TRBJ1-1

cdr3_nt: TGCGCCAGCAGCTTGGCCCAGGGGGCGAACACTGAAGCTTTCTTT
cdr3_aa: CASSLAQGANTEAFF
v_call: TRBV5-1
cdr3_length: 15
clone_size: few
d_call: TRBD1
j_call: TRBJ1-1